The T cell receptor beta chain under discussion was sequenced for a study of response to subunit inactivated influenza vaccine. Study-level points and caveats: The authors suggested that every seasonal influenza vaccination recruits few new T cells.

In TCRdb, the RT-PCR reads were re-called with MiXCR into one record per CDR3 protein. The data contain a few hundred thousand distinct CDR3 sequences, roughly 11% of them singletons. Germline V gene lookup returns CDR1 SQVTM and CDR2 ANQGSEA. This CDR3 has 12 amino acids. V lost 7 bases and J lost 3, with 10 bases in between. This clonotype was observed a few times. Antigen specificity is unknown. This TCR came from a man in his fifties or sixties who received an inactivated influenza vaccine. The sample consisted of PBMCs from blood, taken roughly 47 days after vaccination. This chain connects TRBV29-1 to TRBJ2-1; D gene ambiguous. The CDR3 loop is CSAFGHYNEQFF. CDR3 DNA: TGCAGCGCTTTCGGCCACTACAATGAGCAGTTCTTC.